The clone carrying this T cell receptor (beta chain) was recorded many times. Its matching antigen is unknown. The data are from a study of early T cells in non-severe SARS-CoV-2 infection. Study-wide context: Whole-blood bulk RNA, unsorted, was sequenced, and chains were unpaired. General observations from the study: Anti-spike CD8 responses were favored in VDJdb matching, and private and CD4 specificities were missed.

Unique molecular identifiers were added to individual cDNA molecules. TCRdb analysed the 5' RACE reads with MiXCR anew, one entry per CDR3 protein. Here the sample spans some 96,000 distinct CDR3 sequences, less than 15% being singletons. The CDR3 length is 20 residues. The germline CDR1 and CDR2 sequences are SGHTA and FQGNSA. The ends were cut back, 0 bases at V and 0 bases at J, with 21 bases in the middle. The chain links TRBV7-2 to TRBJ2-1; possibly TRBD2 for D (6 bases). The material sequenced was whole blood. This clonotype was obtained from an adult who was a healthcare worker with PCR-confirmed SARS-CoV-2 infection or an uninfected control (not recorded which). The CDR3 region has the DNA TGTGCCAGCAGCTTAGCGCTGGCTCCCCGGACTAATCGCTCCTACAATGAGCAGTTCTTC. Translating gives CASSLALAPRTNRSYNEQFF.